The 18 T cell receptor beta chains below were found in one sample sequenced in a study of blood T cell repertoires in COVID-19. TCRdb's copy holds only in-frame clones and misses some; the assay was immunoSEQ multiplex PCR. The data hold roughly 140,000 clones, with 84% observed a single time. Material for sequencing was PBMCs or T cells enriched from blood (not recorded which). These receptors originate from a woman aged 45-65 years who had been exposed to COVID-19.

The genes are TRBV19 and TRBJ2-1; 13 bases line up with TRBD2. The CDR3 spans 13 residues. Losses at the gene ends were 10 bases for V and 7 bases for J; bases not matched to a gene: 4. Per germline, CDR1 LNHDA and CDR2 SQIVND (reference sequence). The CDR3 DNA sequence: TGTGCCACCGGACTAGCGGGAGCTAATGAGCAGTTCTTC. It codes for CATGLAGANEQFF.

The V and J genes are TRBV12-3 or TRBV12-4 and TRBJ1-1; possibly TRBD1 for D (5 bases). The CDR3 consists of 13 residues. The germline V and J ends were trimmed by 7 bases and 4 bases, with 13 bases remaining between them. Here the CDR3 reads CASNRQGGTEAFF. The CDR3 nucleotides read TGTGCCAGCAATCGTCAGGGTGGCACTGAAGCTTTCTTT.

J is TRBJ2-3 and V is TRBV7-2; D may be TRBD1 (7 bases). The CDR3 extends over 17 amino acids. The germline V and J ends were trimmed by 0 bases and 1 base, with 14 bases remaining between them. CDR1 and CDR2 (germline): SGHTA, FQGNSA. The CDR3, as DNA: TGTGCCAGCAGCTTAGCGGGACCCAGGGGGGGCACAGATACGCAGTATTTT. The encoded protein is CASSLAGPRGGTDTQYF. The whole variable domain, remainder taken from reference TRBV7-2 and TRBJ2-3, is GAGVSQSPSNKVTEKGKDVELRCDPISGHTALYWYRQSLGQGLEFLIYFQGNSAPDKSGLPSDRFSAERTGGSVSTLTIQRTQQEDSAVYLCASSLAGPRGGTDTQYFGPGTRLTVL.

This rearrangement joins TRBV29-1 to TRBJ2-1, with D unclear. The CDR3 has 14 amino acids. Germline CDR1 SQVTM, CDR2 ANQGSEA. The V and J ends lost 2 bases and 0 bases respectively, with 8 bases between them. CDR3 sequence reads: CSVEMPSSYNEQFF. The CDR3 DNA is TGCAGCGTTGAAATGCCCAGCTCCTACAATGAGCAGTTCTTC.

The chain couples TRBV3-1 (or the pseudogene TRBV3-2) to TRBJ1-1; no definite D call. V was shortened by 8 bases and J by 3 bases, with 13 bases between the two germline ends. CDR1 LGHDT and CDR2 YNNKEL come from the germline V gene (reference sequence). There are 13 residues in the CDR3. The CDR3 region is CASGETLHTEAFF. In nucleotides, the CDR3 is TGTGCCAGCGGGGAGACACTCCACACTGAAGCTTTCTTT.

This clone came up once. V gene TRBV19 combines with J gene TRBJ2-3; D unclear. The V and J ends lost 3 bases and 4 bases respectively, with 11 bases between them. The CDR3 is 14 residues long. Germline loops: CDR1 LNHDA, CDR2 SQIVND (reference sequence). The DNA for the CDR3 is TGTGCCAGTAGTATCGCGGCCTTCCCAGATACGCAGTATTTT. It codes for CASSIAAFPDTQYF.

The chain couples TRBV5-6 to TRBJ2-7, with a weak D call TRBD1 (6 bases). V dropped 2 bases and J dropped 4 bases, with 13 bases sitting between them. Germline loops: CDR1 SGHDT, CDR2 YYEEEE. The CDR3 is 14 residues long. CDR3 sequence: CASSLGDRIYEQYF. For the CDR3, the DNA is TGTGCCAGCAGCTTAGGAGACAGGATTTACGAGCAGTACTTC. Looking up the rest from reference TRBV5-6 and TRBJ2-7 gives the full variable domain: DAGVTQSPTHLIKTRGQQVTLRCSPKSGHDTVSWYQQALGQGPQFIFQYYEEEERQRGNFPDRFSGHQFPNYSSELNVNALLLGDSALYLCASSLGDRIYEQYFGPGTRLTVT.

The rearrangement joins TRBV19 to TRBJ2-6; 7 nucleotides line up with TRBD2. Per the germline V gene, CDR1 is LNHDA and CDR2 is SQIVND (reference sequence). The J segment lost 0 bases and the V segment lost 6 bases, leaving 8 bases of the junction unmatched. This CDR3 comprises 17 residues. DNA of the CDR3: TGTGCCAGTAGCCGGCGGGGGAGCCACTCTGGGGCCAACGTCCTGACTTTC. Its translation: CASSRRGSHSGANVLTF.

The gene calls are TRBV9 and TRBJ2-3; possibly TRBD1 for D (5 bases). This CDR3 contains 11 residues. Trimming removed 3 bases at V and 6 bases at J, with 5 bases between. The germline V gene has CDR1 SGDLS and CDR2 YYNGEE. CDR3 in amino acids: CASSGQDTQYF. For the CDR3, the DNA is TGTGCCAGCAGCGGACAGGATACGCAGTATTTT.

This chain connects TRBV9 to TRBJ2-7, with a tentative D call TRBD2 (5 bases). Per germline, CDR1 SGDLS and CDR2 YYNGEE. The CDR3 length is 14 residues. Trimming took off 2 bases at V and 2 bases at J, with 11 bases between the two ends. The CDR3 loop is CASSVSQTTYEQYF. The CDR3 coding sequence is TGTGCCAGCAGCGTCAGTCAGACTACCTACGAGCAGTACTTC.

A word on this clone: It may be a read error: a sequence one base away is much more abundant. This chain joins TRBV7-2 and TRBJ1-3; D ambiguous. V gave up 1 base and J gave up 0 bases, with 4 bases separating them. Germline V gives CDR1 SGHTA, CDR2 FQGNSA. CDR3 size: 14 residues. Here the CDR3 reads CASSLGSSGNTIYF. In nucleotides, the CDR3 is TGTGCCAGCAGCTTAGGGAGCTCTGGAAACACCATATATTTT.

The chain employs TRBV5-4 and TRBJ2-1; the D gene is possibly TRBD1 (5 bases). Per the germline V gene, CDR1 is SGHNT and CDR2 is YYREEE (reference sequence). V lost 0 bases to trimming and J lost 0 bases, with 7 bases between them. The CDR3 is 15 amino acids. CDR3 region: CASSLGQSSYNEQFF. The CDR3 DNA follows: TGTGCCAGCAGCTTGGGACAGAGCTCCTACAATGAGCAGTTCTTC.

V is TRBV9 and J is TRBJ2-7; the match to TRBD1 covers 12 bases. Germline V CDR1 and CDR2: SGDLS, YYNGEE. This CDR3 has 14 residues. V gave up 3 bases and J gave up 6 bases; unmatched junction bases: 4. The CDR3 sequence: CASSAGTGGFEQYF. As DNA, the CDR3 is TGTGCCAGCAGCGCCGGGACAGGGGGCTTCGAGCAGTACTTC.

The rearrangement uses TRBV27 and TRBJ2-7; D is possibly TRBD1 (5 bases). The ends were cut back, 2 bases at V and 4 bases at J, with 15 bases in the middle. The CDR3 is made up of 15 amino acids. Germline V lookup: CDR1 MNHEY, CDR2 SMNVEV (reference sequence). In nucleotides, the CDR3 is TGTGCCAGCAGTTTAAGGGCTGGACAAATATACGAGCAGTACTTC. This sequence encodes CASSLRAGQIYEQYF.

This rearrangement joins TRBV27 to TRBJ2-1, with 8 bases lining up with TRBD2. This CDR3 is built from 16 residues. With V trimmed by 1 base and J by 2 bases, 4 bases remained unmatched. Germline V CDR1 and CDR2: MNHEY, SMNVEV (reference sequence). Here the CDR3 DNA reads TGTGCCAGCAGTTTATTTTCGGGACTAGCCTACAATGAGCAGTTCTTC. Its protein is CASSLFSGLAYNEQFF.

V is TRBV11-3 and J is TRBJ2-1; TRBD1 matches at 7 bases. The CDR3 spans 15 residues. Trimming at V came to 6 bases and at J to 6 bases, leaving 11 bases not matched to a gene. CDR1 is SGHNT and CDR2 is YENEEA in the germline V gene. The CDR3 reads CASSPRGPAGNEQFF. DNA of the CDR3: TGTGCCAGCAGTCCGAGGGGGCCCGCGGGCAATGAGCAGTTCTTC.

The genes are TRBV5-1 and TRBJ2-1; 9 nucleotides match TRBD1. The CDR3 runs to 16 residues. Per the germline V gene, CDR1 is SGHRS and CDR2 is YFSETQ. J lost 6 bases, V lost 4 bases, and 11 bases had no gene match. CDR3 DNA sequence: TGCGCCAGCAGCGTCCCGGGACAGGGTCACGGCAATGAGCAGTTCTTC. Its protein product is CASSVPGQGHGNEQFF. Variable domain in full (rest from reference TRBV5-1 and TRBJ2-1): KAGVTQTPRYLIKTRGQQVTLSCSPISGHRSVSWYQQTPGQGLQFLFEYFSETQRNKGNFPGRFSGRQFSNSRSEMNVSTLELGDSALYLCASSVPGQGHGNEQFFGPGTRLTVL.

The chain uses TRBV3-1 (or the pseudogene TRBV3-2) and TRBJ2-1; no clear D gene. The V and J ends lost 4 bases and 9 bases respectively, with 16 bases between them. CDR3 size: 14 residues. Looked up from germline, CDR1 is LGHDT and CDR2 is YNNKEL (reference sequence). This CDR3 reads CASSRRSPGAEQFF. The CDR3 coding sequence is TGTGCCAGCAGCCGTAGGAGTCCCGGCGCTGAGCAGTTCTTC.